This passage covers 10 T cell receptor beta chains from one sample sequenced in a study of blood T cell repertoires in COVID-19. The repertoire was sequenced with immunoSEQ multiplex PCR; TCRdb's copy has only in-frame clones and lacks some. The sample has approximately 190,000 clones; roughly nine tenths are singletons. Sequenced: peripheral blood. These TCRs come from a man aged 55 to 70 with active or convalescent COVID-19.

J is TRBJ1-5 and V is TRBV18; 10 bases agree with TRBD1. Per germline, CDR1 KGHSH and CDR2 LQKENI. The CDR3 is 13 amino acids. The V segment lost 6 bases and the J segment 5 bases; nucleotides outside the gene matches: 1. The DNA for the CDR3 is TGTGCCAGCTCCGGGACAGGGGATCAGCCCCAGCATTTT. Amino acid sequence: CASSGTGDQPQHF.

This clone was seen once. The rearrangement uses TRBV27 and TRBJ1-6; D gene unclear. CDR1 and CDR2 from the germline V gene are MNHEY and SMNVEV (reference sequence). V was trimmed by 5 bases and J by 8 bases, leaving 10 bases between them. CDR3 length: 13 residues. The CDR3 DNA is TGTGCCAGCAGTGCCACTGCGGATTCACCCCTCCACTTT. Protein sequence: CASSATADSPLHF.

This sequence joins TRBV5-1 and TRBJ2-7; 8 nucleotides align to TRBD1. With V trimmed by 2 bases and J by 3 bases, 4 bases remained unmatched. The CDR3 is 14 amino acids. Germline CDR1 SGHRS, CDR2 YFSETQ. The CDR3 loop is CASSLEGTGYEQYF. CDR3 bases: TGCGCCAGCAGCTTAGAAGGGACAGGCTACGAGCAGTACTTC.

This chain links TRBV3-1 (or the pseudogene TRBV3-2) with TRBJ1-1; D is undetermined. The V end lost 1 base, the J end lost 2 bases, and 11 bases lay between the germline ends. CDR1 LGHDT and CDR2 YNNKEL come from the germline V gene (reference sequence). This CDR3 is built from 15 residues. The CDR3 sequence is CASSQVNGRNTEAFF. The CDR3 DNA reads TGTGCCAGCAGCCAAGTTAACGGGAGAAACACTGAAGCTTTCTTT.

The rearrangement uses TRBV20-1 and TRBJ1-2; perhaps TRBD1 as D (6 bases). Trimming took 6 bases from V and 8 from J, leaving 13 bases between them. Per the germline V gene, CDR1 is DFQATT and CDR2 is SNEGSKA (reference sequence). The CDR3 is 11 amino acids. The CDR3 reads CSATGTRGYTF. The CDR3 DNA sequence: TGCAGTGCGACCGGGACAAGGGGCTACACCTTC.

The chain couples TRBV9 to TRBJ1-5; D remains unclear. Germline V lookup: CDR1 SGDLS, CDR2 YYNGEE. This CDR3 has 15 amino acids. V lost 0 bases, J lost 3 bases, and 10 bases lay in between. CDR3: CASSVGEGYNQPQHF. In nucleotides, the CDR3 is TGTGCCAGCAGCGTAGGGGAGGGATACAATCAGCCCCAGCATTTT.

V gene TRBV5-1 combines with J gene TRBJ2-1, with 8 positions matching TRBD2. From germline, CDR1 is SGHRS and CDR2 YFSETQ. This CDR3 region has 14 residues. With 0 bases clipped from V and 7 bases from J, the junction kept 3 bases outside the gene matches. Here the CDR3 reads CASSLDPGGNEQFF. As DNA, the CDR3 is TGCGCCAGCAGCTTGGATCCGGGGGGGAATGAGCAGTTCTTC.

The gene calls are TRBV11-2 and TRBJ1-1; D uncertain. The CDR3 sequence is 13 residues long. V lost 5 bases and J lost 2, with 9 bases in between. The germline gives CDR1 SGHAT, CDR2 FQNNGV. The CDR3 DNA sequence: TGTGCCAGCAGCGTTACAGTTAACACTGAAGCTTTCTTT. As protein: CASSVTVNTEAFF.

CDR3 region: CASSPLAGFGYTF. Written as DNA, the CDR3 is TGTGCCAGCAGCCCGTTAGCAGGGTTTGGCTACACCTTC. The chain recombines TRBV3-1 (or the pseudogene TRBV3-2) with TRBJ1-2, with D perhaps TRBD1 (5 bases). V dropped 4 bases and J dropped 7 bases, with 13 bases sitting between them. CDR1 and CDR2 from the germline V gene are LGHDT and YNNKEL (reference sequence). This CDR3 has 13 amino acids.

This sequence joins TRBV7-9 and TRBJ1-2; D might be TRBD1 (5 bases). V was shortened by 3 bases and J by 1 base, with 12 bases between the two germline ends. The CDR3 runs 15 residues. CDR1 and CDR2 from the germline V gene are SEHNR and FQNEAQ (reference sequence). The CDR3 sequence is CASSLGGGGNYGYTF. The CDR3 DNA sequence: TGTGCCAGCAGCTTGGGTGGGGGAGGTAACTATGGCTACACCTTC.